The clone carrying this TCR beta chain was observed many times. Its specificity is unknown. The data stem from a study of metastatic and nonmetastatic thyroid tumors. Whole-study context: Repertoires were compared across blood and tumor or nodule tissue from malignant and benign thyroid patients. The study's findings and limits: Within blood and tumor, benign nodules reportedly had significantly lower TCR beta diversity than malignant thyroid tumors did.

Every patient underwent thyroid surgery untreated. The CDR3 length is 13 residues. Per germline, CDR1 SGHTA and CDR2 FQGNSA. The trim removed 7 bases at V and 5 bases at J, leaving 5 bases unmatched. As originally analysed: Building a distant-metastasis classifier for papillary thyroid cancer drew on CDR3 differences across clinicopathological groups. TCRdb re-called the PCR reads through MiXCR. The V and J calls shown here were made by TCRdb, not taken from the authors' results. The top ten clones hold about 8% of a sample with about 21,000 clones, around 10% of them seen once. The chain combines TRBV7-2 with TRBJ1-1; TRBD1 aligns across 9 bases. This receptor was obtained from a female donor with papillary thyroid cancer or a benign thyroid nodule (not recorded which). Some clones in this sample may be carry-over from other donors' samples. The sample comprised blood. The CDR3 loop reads CASKEQGATEAFF. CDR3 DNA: TGTGCCAGCAAGGAACAGGGGGCGACTGAAGCTTTCTTT.